These 19 T cell receptor beta chains originate from one sample sequenced in a study of cytomegalovirus exposure and HLA in healthy donors. Both 60 Vbeta primers and 13 Jbeta primers went into the PCR. Assay used: immunoSEQ multiplex PCR; TCRdb lists only in-frame clones, some missing. The table includes 250,000 to 300,000 clones, about 90% detected once. The sequencing input was PBMCs. All receptors come from a girl aged 2-10 years in good health and CMV-seronegative.

This chain joins TRBV11-2 and TRBJ2-7; D is uncertain. Germline V gene data show CDR1 as SGHAT and CDR2 as FQNNGV. V lost 2 bases, J lost 0 bases, and 5 bases lay in between. This CDR3 region has 13 residues. The chain's CDR3 is CASSLIYSYEQYF. CDR3 nucleotide sequence: TGTGCCAGCAGCTTAATATACTCCTACGAGCAGTACTTC. Variable domain in full (rest from reference TRBV11-2 and TRBJ2-7): EAGVAQSPRYKIIEKRQSVAFWCNPISGHATLYWYQQILGQGPKLLIQFQNNGVVDDSQLPKDRFSAERLKGVDSTLKIQPAKLEDSAVYLCASSLIYSYEQYFGPGTRLTVT.

In regard to this clone: Mismatch with germline at one junction end may stem from a read error. J is TRBJ2-1 and V is TRBV6-4; D perhaps matches TRBD2 (6 bases). There are 16 residues in the CDR3. CDR1 is MRHNA and CDR2 is SNTAGT in the germline V gene. Written as DNA, the CDR3 is TGTGCCAGCAGCCCCCCGACTAGTCCAACACCCCGAGTTGAGATCTTC. Its translation: CASSPPTSPTPRVEIF.

The chain joins TRBV6-5 to TRBJ2-3; possibly TRBD2 for D (5 bases). V shed 6 bases and J shed 0 bases, with 10 bases lying between them. The CDR3 runs 14 residues. Germline V gene lookup returns CDR1 MNHEY and CDR2 SVGAGI. CDR3 protein: CASRKTGSTDTQYF. The CDR3 nucleotides read TGTGCCAGCAGGAAGACGGGGAGCACAGATACGCAGTATTTT.

V and J are TRBV14 and TRBJ1-1; perhaps TRBD1 as D (6 bases). The V end was cut by 2 bases, the J end by 4 bases, with 17 bases between. The CDR3 extends over 16 amino acids. Germline lookup yields CDR1 SGHDN and CDR2 FVKESK. CDR3 sequence reads: CASSQTQDSQPTEAFF. Here the CDR3 DNA reads TGTGCCAGCAGCCAAACTCAGGACAGCCAACCCACTGAAGCTTTCTTT.

Remarks on this clone: Germline and junction disagree at one end, which may indicate a read error. J is TRBJ2-7 and V is TRBV6-1; possible D gene TRBD1, 5 bases. The CDR3 runs to 14 residues. Germline values: CDR1 MNHNS, CDR2 SASEGT. In DNA form, the CDR3 reads TGTGCCGGCAGTTTAGACAGAAGTTCCTACGAGCAGTACTTC. Amino acid sequence: CAGSLDRSSYEQYF.

This chain connects TRBV27 to TRBJ1-5; tentatively, D is TRBD1 (6 bases). The CDR3 is made up of 16 amino acids. Per germline, CDR1 MNHEY and CDR2 SMNVEV (reference sequence). Trimming took off 9 bases at V and 1 base at J, with 19 bases between the two ends. The CDR3 is CASSLTGRSSNQPQHF. The CDR3 DNA is TGTGCCAGTTCTTTAACAGGGCGATCGAGCAATCAGCCCCAGCATTTT.

V is TRBV28 and J is TRBJ2-3; D may be TRBD1 (5 bases). Looked up from germline, CDR1 is MDHEN and CDR2 is SYDVKM. This CDR3 comprises 13 residues. Trimming shortened V by 10 bases and J by 2 bases, and 13 bases separated the two germline ends. CDR3 amino acids: CATMDTSTDTQYF. CDR3 nucleotides: TGTGCCACCATGGACACATCCACAGATACGCAGTATTTT.

V and J are TRBV13 and TRBJ2-2, with a weak D call TRBD1 (7 bases). Germline V CDR1 and CDR2: PRHDT, FYEKMQ (reference sequence). V was shortened by 5 bases and J by 7 bases, with 17 bases between the two germline ends. The CDR3 spans 15 residues. Here the CDR3 reads CASSRGTDPSGELFF. The CDR3 DNA reads as TGTGCCAGCAGCCGCGGGACAGACCCCAGCGGGGAGCTGTTTTTT.

The chain uses TRBV6-1 and TRBJ1-2; 7 nucleotides match TRBD1. The V gene end was trimmed by 1 base and the J gene end by 4 bases; junction bases not matched to a gene: 3. Germline CDR1 reads MNHNS; CDR2 reads SASEGT. This CDR3 contains 14 residues. CDR3 loop: CASSEERGPYGYTF. DNA for the CDR3: TGTGCCAGCAGTGAAGAAAGGGGGCCCTATGGCTACACCTTC.

In this sample, this clone turned up a few times. The rearrangement links TRBV12-5 to TRBJ2-4; tentatively, D is TRBD1 (6 bases). The CDR3 totals 11 residues. CDR1 LGHNT and CDR2 FRNRAP come from the germline V gene. V gave up 6 bases and J gave up 8 bases, with 8 bases separating them. CDR3 sequence reads: CASGPGDIQYF. The CDR3 coding sequence is TGTGCTAGTGGCCCAGGGGACATTCAGTACTTC.

The V and J genes are TRBV18 and TRBJ2-7, with 8 bases identical to TRBD1. The ends lost 6 bases at V and 0 bases at J; junction bases unmatched: 10. The CDR3 loop spans 16 amino acids. CDR1 is KGHSH and CDR2 is LQKENI in the germline V gene. The CDR3 region has the DNA TGTGCCAGCTCGTCGAGGCGGACAGGGCCCTCCTACGAGCAGTACTTC. It specifies CASSSRRTGPSYEQYF.

The rearrangement links TRBV6-1 to TRBJ1-4, with D possibly being TRBD1 (6 bases). V was clipped by 3 bases and J by 8 bases, with 13 bases between them. The CDR3 sequence is 14 residues long. Per germline, CDR1 MNHNS and CDR2 SASEGT. The CDR3 spells CASSEGASGEKLFF. CDR3 DNA sequence: TGTGCCAGCAGTGAGGGGGCAAGTGGGGAAAAACTGTTTTTT.

The V and J genes are TRBV6-1 and TRBJ2-7, with 8 positions matching TRBD1. V dropped 3 bases and J dropped 6; count of bases not matched to a gene: 10. Per germline, CDR1 MNHNS and CDR2 SASEGT. This CDR3 contains 15 residues. The CDR3 protein is CASSDAGQGRGEQYF. CDR3 nucleotide sequence: TGTGCCAGCAGTGACGCCGGACAGGGTAGAGGCGAGCAGTACTTC.

The CDR3 spells CATGLAGGPSSGANVLTF. The DNA of the CDR3 is TGTGCCACGGGACTAGCGGGAGGCCCGAGCTCTGGGGCCAACGTCCTGACTTTC. This sequence joins TRBV7-7 and TRBJ2-6; the match to TRBD2 covers 15 bases. CDR1 and CDR2 (germline): SSHAT, FNYEAQ (reference sequence). With V trimmed by 10 bases and J by 0 bases, 7 bases remained unmatched. The CDR3 runs 18 residues. Drawing the rest from reference TRBV7-7 and TRBJ2-6, the complete variable domain is GAGVSQSPRYKVTKRGQDVTLRCDPISSHATLYWYQQALGQGPEFLTYFNYEAQPDKSGLPSDRFSAERPEGSISTLTIQRTEQRDSAMYRCATGLAGGPSSGANVLTFGAGSRLTVL.

As regards this clone: Relative to the germline gene, one junction end is altered; a read error may explain this. The rearrangement links TRBV7-3 to TRBJ2-1, with TRBD2 as a possible D gene (5 bases). Per germline, CDR1 SGHTA and CDR2 FQGTGA. The CDR3 runs to 15 residues. CDR3 sequence: CASGLRAGDYSEQFF. DNA for the CDR3: TGTGCCAGCGGTCTACGGGCGGGTGATTACAGTGAGCAGTTCTTC.

The V and J genes are TRBV4-1 and TRBJ1-2; 9 nucleotides align to TRBD1. This CDR3 region has 16 residues. Germline V gene sequence: CDR1 MGHRA, CDR2 YSYEKL. The V gene end was trimmed by 5 bases and the J gene end by 4 bases; junction bases not matched to a gene: 11. This CDR3 is CASSGPGTGMSYGYTF. The CDR3 nucleotides are TGCGCCAGCAGCGGACCCGGGACAGGGATGTCCTATGGCTACACCTTC.

The chain joins TRBV19 to TRBJ2-7, with TRBD1 matching 9 bases. Germline lookup yields CDR1 LNHDA and CDR2 SQIVND (reference sequence). The junction had 10 bases not matched to a gene; V was cut back by 3 bases and J by 1 base. This CDR3 spans 17 amino acids. This chain's CDR3 is CASSIRTGVGPSYEQYF. The CDR3 region has the DNA TGTGCCAGTAGTATCCGGACAGGGGTTGGGCCATCCTACGAGCAGTACTTC.

CDR3 nucleotide sequence: TGTGCCACCAGCAGGATGACAGTCAGCAATGAGCAGTTCTTC. Translated: CATSRMTVSNEQFF. The J gene is TRBJ2-1, the V gene TRBV15; a possible D gene is TRBD1 (5 bases). This CDR3 has 14 amino acids. Germline values: CDR1 LNHNV, CDR2 YYDKDF (reference sequence). Trimming removed 3 bases from V and 6 bases from J, with 12 bases in between.

The V call is TRBV30, the J call TRBJ1-2, with TRBD1 matching 7 bases. The CDR3 sequence is 14 residues long. With 4 bases clipped from V and 3 bases from J, the junction kept 8 bases outside the gene matches. Germline loops: CDR1 GTSNPN, CDR2 SVGIG (reference sequence). CDR3: CAWNRQGNHYGYTF. CDR3 in DNA: TGTGCCTGGAATAGACAGGGCAACCACTATGGCTACACCTTC.